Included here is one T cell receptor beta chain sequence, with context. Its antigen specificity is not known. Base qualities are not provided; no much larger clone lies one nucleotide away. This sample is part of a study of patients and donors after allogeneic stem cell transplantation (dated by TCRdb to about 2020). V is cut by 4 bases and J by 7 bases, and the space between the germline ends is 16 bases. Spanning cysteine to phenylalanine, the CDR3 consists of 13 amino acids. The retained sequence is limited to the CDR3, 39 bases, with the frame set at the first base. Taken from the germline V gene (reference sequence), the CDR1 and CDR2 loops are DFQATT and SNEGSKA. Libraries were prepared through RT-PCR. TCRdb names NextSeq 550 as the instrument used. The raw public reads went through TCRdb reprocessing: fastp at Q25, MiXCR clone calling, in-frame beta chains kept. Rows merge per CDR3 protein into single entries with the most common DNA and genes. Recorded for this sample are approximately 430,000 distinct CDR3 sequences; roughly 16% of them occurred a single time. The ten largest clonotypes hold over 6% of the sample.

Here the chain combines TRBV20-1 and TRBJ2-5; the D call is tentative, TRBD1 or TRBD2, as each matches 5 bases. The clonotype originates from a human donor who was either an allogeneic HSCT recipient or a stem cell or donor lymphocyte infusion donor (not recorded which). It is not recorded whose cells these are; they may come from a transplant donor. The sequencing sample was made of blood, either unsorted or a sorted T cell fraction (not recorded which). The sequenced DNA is TGCAGTGCTATCAGGGAGTCTCGGGGGACCCAGTACTTC. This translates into CSAIRESRGTQYF.